A single sample is the source of the 17 T cell receptor beta chains below, sequenced in a study of blood T cell repertoires in COVID-19. Libraries were prepared by immunoSEQ multiplex PCR; TCRdb keeps only in-frame clonotypes and omits some of them. The sample holds about 190,000 clones, roughly nine tenths seen once. The sequenced sample consisted of peripheral blood. These TCRs come from a young man with acute or convalescent COVID-19.

The chain has TRBV6-5 and TRBJ1-5; TRBD1 matches 12 bases. The CDR3 extends over 14 amino acids. V trimming: 6 bases; J trimming: 6 bases; junction bases outside the gene matches: 3. Germline V gives CDR1 MNHEY, CDR2 SVGAGI. CDR3 nucleotides: TGTGCCAGCAGGGGGACAGGGGGCGGTCAGCCCCAGCATTTT. Translation gives CASRGTGGGQPQHF.

The CDR3 reads CASSRLRDSSYEQYF. DNA for the CDR3: TGTGCCAGCAGTCGTCTCCGGGACAGCTCCTACGAGCAGTACTTC. The chain couples TRBV7-6 to TRBJ2-7; 7 nucleotides match TRBD1. V shed 6 bases and J 0 bases; nucleotides not matched to a gene: 8. This CDR3 has 15 amino acids. Germline-derived CDR1 and CDR2 are SGHVS and FNYEAQ.

This chain links TRBV3-1 (or the pseudogene TRBV3-2) with TRBJ1-1; TRBD1 aligns across 8 bases. The germline V gene has CDR1 LGHDT and CDR2 YNNKEL (reference sequence). The CDR3 spans 15 residues. V gave up 3 bases and J gave up 1 base; unmatched junction bases: 4. As DNA, the CDR3 is TGTGCCAGCAGCCATACTGGGACAGGGAACACTGAAGCTTTCTTT. It is translated as CASSHTGTGNTEAFF.

The rearrangement uses TRBV6-5 and TRBJ2-6; D possibly corresponds to TRBD1 (5 bases). Germline V CDR1 and CDR2: MNHEY, SVGAGI. V was shortened by 5 bases and J by 4 bases, with 12 bases between the two germline ends. The CDR3 is 15 amino acids. CDR3 coding DNA: TGTGCCAGCAGTCGTCAGGGATTGGGGGCCAACGTCCTGACTTTC. It translates to CASSRQGLGANVLTF.

The chain recombines TRBV3-1 (or the pseudogene TRBV3-2) with TRBJ1-5; D ambiguous. Germline-derived CDR1 and CDR2 are LGHDT and YNNKEL (reference sequence). The CDR3 has 15 residues. V gave up 2 bases and J gave up 0 bases, with 8 bases separating them. The CDR3 sequence: CASSQSSVSNQPQHF. CDR3 DNA sequence: TGTGCCAGCAGCCAATCCTCAGTTAGCAATCAGCCCCAGCATTTT.

This clone was recorded only once. This chain links TRBV27 with TRBJ1-6, with D perhaps matching TRBD1 (5 bases). CDR3 length: 14 amino acids. Deletions cut 10 bases from V and 5 bases from J, with 15 bases between. Per the germline V gene, CDR1 is MNHEY and CDR2 is SMNVEV (reference sequence). The CDR3 is CATGFTGNNSPLHF. CDR3 in DNA: TGTGCCACCGGCTTTACAGGAAATAATTCACCCCTCCACTTT.

The chain links TRBV28 to TRBJ1-2, with 8 bases matching TRBD1. Germline-derived CDR1 and CDR2 are MDHEN and SYDVKM. The CDR3 totals 15 residues. Trimming cost V 3 bases and J 8 bases; bases outside gene matches: 11. CDR3 protein: CASSFWGQTGDGYTF. As DNA, the CDR3 is TGTGCCAGCAGTTTTTGGGGACAGACAGGGGACGGCTACACCTTC.

The gene calls are TRBV6-5 and TRBJ2-1; tentative D call: TRBD2 (5 bases). The CDR3 is 13 amino acids. Trimming shortened V by 0 bases and J by 7 bases, and 7 bases separated the two germline ends. The germline CDR1 and CDR2 sequences are MNHEY and SVGAGI. CDR3: CASSYSRGNEQFF. The CDR3 DNA reads TGTGCCAGCAGTTACTCGCGAGGGAATGAGCAGTTCTTC.

The V gene is TRBV6-5, the J gene TRBJ2-2; D call uncertain. CDR1 and CDR2 from the germline V gene are MNHEY and SVGAGI. Trimming pared 6 bases from V and 2 bases from J, leaving 13 bases between. The CDR3 is made up of 15 amino acids. CDR3 loop: CASSYTNTNTGELFF. DNA for the CDR3: TGTGCCAGCAGCTACACTAATACTAACACCGGGGAGCTGTTTTTT.

V and J are TRBV28 and TRBJ1-3; 10 nucleotides match TRBD1. The CDR3 covers 17 residues. Germline CDR1 MDHEN, CDR2 SYDVKM. V gave up 2 bases and J gave up 4 bases; unmatched junction bases: 8. Here the CDR3 DNA reads TGTGCCAGCAGTTTAGTCGGACAGGGGGTGTCCGGAAACACCATATATTTT. Residues: CASSLVGQGVSGNTIYF.

This clone has more than one count but fewer than ten. V usage is TRBV27 and J usage is TRBJ2-3, with D tentatively TRBD2 (5 bases). Germline CDR1 reads MNHEY; CDR2 reads SMNVEV (reference sequence). This CDR3 comprises 14 residues. Between the trimmed V and J ends, which lost 5 bases and 2 bases, there was a span of 11 bases. The DNA of the CDR3 is TGTGCCAGCAGTCGGGGATTGGACACAGATACGCAGTATTTT. It specifies CASSRGLDTDTQYF.

CDR3 in amino acids: CASSGQSGTIPYEQYF. The CDR3 region has the DNA TGTGCCAGCTCCGGACAAAGCGGGACAATACCCTACGAGCAGTACTTC. V is TRBV18 and J is TRBJ2-7; perhaps TRBD2 as D (7 bases). Trimming shortened V by 6 bases and J by 2 bases, and 20 bases separated the two germline ends. This CDR3 has 16 residues. Germline V CDR1 and CDR2: KGHSH, LQKENI.

V and J are TRBV5-6 and TRBJ2-7; a weak D match, TRBD2 (7 bases). CDR1 is SGHDT and CDR2 is YYEEEE in the germline V gene. V lost 2 bases, J lost 5 bases, and 17 bases lay in between. The CDR3 covers 15 residues. CDR3: CASSLGGAGKNEQYF. The CDR3 DNA is TGTGCCAGCAGCTTAGGGGGGGCTGGGAAAAACGAGCAGTACTTC.

This chain uses TRBV6-1 with TRBJ2-2; no definite D call. Germline V gene data show CDR1 as MNHNS and CDR2 as SASEGT. V dropped 1 base and J dropped 5 bases, with 5 bases sitting between them. CDR3 length: 13 residues. CDR3 residues: CASSEGETGELFF. The CDR3 DNA reads as TGTGCCAGCAGTGAAGGCGAGACCGGGGAGCTGTTTTTT.

This clone was detected once. The genes are TRBV7-6 and TRBJ1-4, with 7 bases identical to TRBD1. This CDR3 is 15 amino acids long. The germline CDR1 and CDR2 sequences are SGHVS and FNYEAQ. J was trimmed by 7 bases and V by 0 bases; bases with no gene match: 5. The CDR3 sequence: CASSLARGIGEKLFF. The DNA for the CDR3 is TGTGCCAGCAGCTTAGCCAGGGGGATCGGTGAAAAACTGTTTTTT.

The gene calls are TRBV30 and TRBJ2-7, with TRBD1 identical over 7 bases. Germline lookup yields CDR1 GTSNPN and CDR2 SVGIG (reference sequence). The CDR3 is 13 amino acids. The J segment lost 12 bases and the V segment lost 3 bases, leaving 14 bases of the junction unmatched. In DNA, the CDR3 is TGTGCCTGGAGCTCGGGACAGCCAACTACGGGGTACTTC. As protein: CAWSSGQPTTGYF. Based on the CDR3 plus reference TRBV30 and TRBJ2-7, the full variable domain is SQTIHQWPATLVQPVGSPLSLECTVEGTSNPNLYWYRQAAGRGLQLLFYSVGIGQISSEVPQNLSASRPQDRQFILSSKKLLLSDSGFYLCAWSSGQPTTGYFGPGTRLTVT.

Written as DNA, the CDR3 is TGCAGCGTTACGACAGGGCTTGCCAACTATGGCTACACCTTC. Encoded protein: CSVTTGLANYGYTF. The chain employs TRBV29-1 and TRBJ1-2, with 7 positions matching TRBD1. This CDR3 is built from 14 residues. The V segment lost 5 bases and the J segment 2 bases; nucleotides outside the gene matches: 8. Germline CDR1 reads SQVTM; CDR2 reads ANQGSEA.